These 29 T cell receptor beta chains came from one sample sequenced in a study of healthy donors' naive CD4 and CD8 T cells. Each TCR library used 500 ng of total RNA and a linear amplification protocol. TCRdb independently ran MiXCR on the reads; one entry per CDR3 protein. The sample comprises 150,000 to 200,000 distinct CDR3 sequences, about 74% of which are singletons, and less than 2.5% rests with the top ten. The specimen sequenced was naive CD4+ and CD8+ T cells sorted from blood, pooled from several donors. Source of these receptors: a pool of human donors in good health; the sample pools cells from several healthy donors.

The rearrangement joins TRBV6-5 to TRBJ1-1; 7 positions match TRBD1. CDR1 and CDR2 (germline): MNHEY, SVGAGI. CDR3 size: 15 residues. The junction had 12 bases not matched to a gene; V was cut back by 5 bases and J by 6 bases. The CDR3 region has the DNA TGTGCCAGCAGTCCGACAGGGTCGGGTCTCCCTGAAGCTTTCTTT. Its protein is CASSPTGSGLPEAFF.

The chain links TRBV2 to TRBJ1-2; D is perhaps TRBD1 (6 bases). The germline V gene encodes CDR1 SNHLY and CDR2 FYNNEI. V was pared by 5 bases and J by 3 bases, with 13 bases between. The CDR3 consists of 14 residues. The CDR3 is CASSRTGLDYGYTF. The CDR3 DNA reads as TGTGCCAGCAGTCGAACAGGGTTAGACTATGGCTACACCTTC.

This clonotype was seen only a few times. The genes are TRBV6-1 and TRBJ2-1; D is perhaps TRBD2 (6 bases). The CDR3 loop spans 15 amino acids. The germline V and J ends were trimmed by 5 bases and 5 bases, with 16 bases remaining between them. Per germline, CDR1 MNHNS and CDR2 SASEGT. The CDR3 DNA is TGTGCCAGCAGTTCCCAGCGAGTAGCGGACAATGAGCAGTTCTTC. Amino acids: CASSSQRVADNEQFF.

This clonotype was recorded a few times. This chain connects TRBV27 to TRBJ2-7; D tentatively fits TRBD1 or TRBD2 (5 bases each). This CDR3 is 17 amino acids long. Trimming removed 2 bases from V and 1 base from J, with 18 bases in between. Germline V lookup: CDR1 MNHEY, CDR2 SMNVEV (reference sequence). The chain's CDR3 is CASSLRDRDHNSYEQYF. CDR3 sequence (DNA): TGTGCCAGCAGTTTAAGAGACCGGGACCATAATTCCTACGAGCAGTACTTC.

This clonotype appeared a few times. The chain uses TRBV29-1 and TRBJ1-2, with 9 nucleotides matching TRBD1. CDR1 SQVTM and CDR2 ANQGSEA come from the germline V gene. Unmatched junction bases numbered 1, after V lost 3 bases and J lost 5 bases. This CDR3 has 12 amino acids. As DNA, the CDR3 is TGCAGCGTTGAGGACAGGGGATATGGCTACACCTTC. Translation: CSVEDRGYGYTF.

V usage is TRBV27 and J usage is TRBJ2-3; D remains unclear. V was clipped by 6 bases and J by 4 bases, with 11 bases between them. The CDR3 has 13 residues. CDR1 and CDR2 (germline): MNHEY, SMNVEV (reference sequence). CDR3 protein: CASSPRVPDTQYF. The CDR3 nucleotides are TGTGCCAGCAGCCCTAGGGTTCCAGATACGCAGTATTTT.

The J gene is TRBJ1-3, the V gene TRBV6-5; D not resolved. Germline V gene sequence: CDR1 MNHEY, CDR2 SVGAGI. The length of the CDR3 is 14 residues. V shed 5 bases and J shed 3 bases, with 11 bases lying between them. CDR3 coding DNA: TGTGCCAGCAGTCGAGGGTATTTTGGAAACACCATATATTTT. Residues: CASSRGYFGNTIYF.

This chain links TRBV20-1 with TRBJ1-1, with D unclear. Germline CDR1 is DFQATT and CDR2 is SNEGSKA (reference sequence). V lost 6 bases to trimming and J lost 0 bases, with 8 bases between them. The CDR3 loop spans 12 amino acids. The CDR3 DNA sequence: TGCAGTGCGGGGTTGGTGAACACTGAAGCTTTCTTT. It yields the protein CSAGLVNTEAFF.

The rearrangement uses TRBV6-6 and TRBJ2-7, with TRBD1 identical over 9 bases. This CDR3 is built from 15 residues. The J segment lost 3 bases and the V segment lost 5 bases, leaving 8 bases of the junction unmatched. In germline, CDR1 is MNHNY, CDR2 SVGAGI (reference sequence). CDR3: CASSAPRGQGYEQYF. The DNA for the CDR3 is TGTGCCAGCAGTGCACCTAGGGGACAGGGCTACGAGCAGTACTTC.

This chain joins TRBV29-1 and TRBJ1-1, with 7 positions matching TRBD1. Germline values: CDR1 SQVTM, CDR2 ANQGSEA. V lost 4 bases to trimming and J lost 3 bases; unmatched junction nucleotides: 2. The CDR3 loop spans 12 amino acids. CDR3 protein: CSVGGQYTEAFF. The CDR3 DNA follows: TGCAGCGTTGGGGGACAGTACACTGAAGCTTTCTTT.

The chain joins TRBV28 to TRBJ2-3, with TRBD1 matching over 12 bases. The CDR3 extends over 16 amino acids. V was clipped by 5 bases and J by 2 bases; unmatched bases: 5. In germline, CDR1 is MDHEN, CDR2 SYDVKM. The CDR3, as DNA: TGTGCCAGCAGTCACGGGACAGGGGGCATCACAGATACGCAGTATTTT. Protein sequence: CASSHGTGGITDTQYF.

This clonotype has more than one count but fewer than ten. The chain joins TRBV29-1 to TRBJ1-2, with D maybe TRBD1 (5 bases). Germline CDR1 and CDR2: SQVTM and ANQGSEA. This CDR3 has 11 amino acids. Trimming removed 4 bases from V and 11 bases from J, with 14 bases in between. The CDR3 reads CSVGTQGGYTF. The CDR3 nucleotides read TGCAGCGTTGGAACCCAGGGAGGGTACACCTTC.

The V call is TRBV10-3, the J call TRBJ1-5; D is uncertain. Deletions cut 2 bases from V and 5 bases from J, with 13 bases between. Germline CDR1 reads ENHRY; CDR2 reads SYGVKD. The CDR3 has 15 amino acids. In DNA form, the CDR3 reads TGTGCCATCAGTGAGAGCGGCAGACCCTATCAGCCCCAGCATTTT. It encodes CAISESGRPYQPQHF.

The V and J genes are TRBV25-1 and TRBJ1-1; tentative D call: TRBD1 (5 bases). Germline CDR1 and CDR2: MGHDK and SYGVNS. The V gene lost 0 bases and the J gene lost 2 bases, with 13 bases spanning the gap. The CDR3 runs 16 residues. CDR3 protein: CASSEYSVTGNTEAFF. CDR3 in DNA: TGTGCCAGCAGTGAATATAGCGTAACAGGTAACACTGAAGCTTTCTTT.

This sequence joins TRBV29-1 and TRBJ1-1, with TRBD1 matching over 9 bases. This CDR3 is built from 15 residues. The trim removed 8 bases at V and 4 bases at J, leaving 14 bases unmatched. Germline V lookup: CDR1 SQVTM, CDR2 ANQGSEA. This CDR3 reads CSHKGQGNLGTEAFF. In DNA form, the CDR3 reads TGCAGCCATAAAGGACAGGGGAATTTGGGCACTGAAGCTTTCTTT. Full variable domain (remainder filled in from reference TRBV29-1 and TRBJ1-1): SAVISQKPSRDICQRGTSLTIQCQVDSQVTMMFWYRQQPGQSLTLIATANQGSEATYESGFVIDKFPISRPNLTFSTLTVSNMSPEDSSIYLCSHKGQGNLGTEAFFGQGTRLTVV.

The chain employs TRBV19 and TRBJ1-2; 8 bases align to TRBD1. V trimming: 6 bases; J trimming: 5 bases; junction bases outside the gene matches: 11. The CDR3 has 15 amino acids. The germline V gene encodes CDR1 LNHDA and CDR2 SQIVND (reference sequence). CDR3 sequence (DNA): TGTGCCAGTAGGGCGACAGGGGAACGGGGATATGGCTACACCTTC. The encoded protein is CASRATGERGYGYTF.

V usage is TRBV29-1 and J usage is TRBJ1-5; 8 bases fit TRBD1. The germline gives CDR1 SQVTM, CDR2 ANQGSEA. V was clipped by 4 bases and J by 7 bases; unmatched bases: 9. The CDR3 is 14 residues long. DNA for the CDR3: TGCAGCGTTGCCGACAGGGGCAAGGGACAGCCCCAGCATTTT. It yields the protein CSVADRGKGQPQHF.

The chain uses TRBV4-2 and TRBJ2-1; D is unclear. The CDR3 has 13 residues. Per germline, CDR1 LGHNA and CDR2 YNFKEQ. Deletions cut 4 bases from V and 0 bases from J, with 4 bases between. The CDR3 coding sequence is TGTGCCAGCAGCCGCCCCTCCTACAATGAGCAGTTCTTC. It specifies CASSRPSYNEQFF.

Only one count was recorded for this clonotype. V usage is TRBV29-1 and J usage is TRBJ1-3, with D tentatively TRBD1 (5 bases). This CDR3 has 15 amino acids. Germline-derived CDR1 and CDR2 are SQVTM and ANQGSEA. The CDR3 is CIPFRDGDSGNTIYF. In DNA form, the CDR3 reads TGCATCCCCTTTCGGGACGGTGACTCTGGAAACACCATATATTTT.

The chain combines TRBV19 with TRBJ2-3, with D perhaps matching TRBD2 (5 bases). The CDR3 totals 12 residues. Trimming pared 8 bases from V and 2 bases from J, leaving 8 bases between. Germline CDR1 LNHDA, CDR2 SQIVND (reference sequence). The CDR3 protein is CASRGLTDTQYF. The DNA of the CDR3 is TGTGCCAGTCGGGGTCTCACAGATACGCAGTATTTT. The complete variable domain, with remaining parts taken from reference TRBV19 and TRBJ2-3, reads DGGITQSPKYLFRKEGQNVTLSCEQNLNHDAMYWYRQDPGQGLRLIYYSQIVNDFQKGDIAEGYSVSREKKESFPLTVTSAQKNPTAFYLCASRGLTDTQYFGPGTRLTVL.

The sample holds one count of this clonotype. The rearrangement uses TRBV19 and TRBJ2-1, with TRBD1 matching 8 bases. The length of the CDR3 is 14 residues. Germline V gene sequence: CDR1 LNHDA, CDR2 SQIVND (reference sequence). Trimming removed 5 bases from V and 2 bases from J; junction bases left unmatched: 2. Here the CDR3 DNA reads TGTGCCAGTAGTGAACAGGGGGCCTACAATGAGCAGTTCTTC. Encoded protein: CASSEQGAYNEQFF.

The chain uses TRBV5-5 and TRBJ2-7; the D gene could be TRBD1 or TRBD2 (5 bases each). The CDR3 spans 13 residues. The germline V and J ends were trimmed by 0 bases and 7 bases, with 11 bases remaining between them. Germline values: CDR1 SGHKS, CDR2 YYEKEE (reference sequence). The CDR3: CASSLGAGSEQYV. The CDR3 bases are TGTGCCAGCAGCTTGGGGGCAGGGAGTGAGCAGTACGTC.

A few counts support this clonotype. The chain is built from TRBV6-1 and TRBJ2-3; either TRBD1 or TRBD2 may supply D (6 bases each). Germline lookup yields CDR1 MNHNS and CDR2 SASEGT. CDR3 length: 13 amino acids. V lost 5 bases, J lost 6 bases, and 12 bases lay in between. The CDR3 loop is CASSRDGGDTQYF. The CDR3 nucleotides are TGTGCCAGCAGTCGTGACGGGGGCGATACGCAGTATTTT.

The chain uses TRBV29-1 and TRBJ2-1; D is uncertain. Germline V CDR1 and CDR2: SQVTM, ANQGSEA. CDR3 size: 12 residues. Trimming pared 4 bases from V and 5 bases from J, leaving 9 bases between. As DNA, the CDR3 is TGCAGCGTTGGGCCGGCAGACAATGAGCAGTTCTTC. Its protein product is CSVGPADNEQFF.

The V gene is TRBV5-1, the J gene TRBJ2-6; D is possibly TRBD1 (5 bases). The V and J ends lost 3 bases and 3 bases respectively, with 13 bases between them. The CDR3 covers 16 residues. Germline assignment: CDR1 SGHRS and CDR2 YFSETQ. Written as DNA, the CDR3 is TGCGCCAGCAGCTCGGACAACTTCGGTGGGGCCAACGTCCTGACTTTC. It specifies CASSSDNFGGANVLTF.

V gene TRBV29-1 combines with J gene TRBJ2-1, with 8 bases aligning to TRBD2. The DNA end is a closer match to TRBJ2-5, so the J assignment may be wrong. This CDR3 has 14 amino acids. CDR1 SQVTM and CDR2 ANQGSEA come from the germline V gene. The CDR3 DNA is TGCAGCGTCCGCACAGCGGGAGAGGGGGAGACCCAGTACTTC. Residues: CSVRTAGEGETQYF.

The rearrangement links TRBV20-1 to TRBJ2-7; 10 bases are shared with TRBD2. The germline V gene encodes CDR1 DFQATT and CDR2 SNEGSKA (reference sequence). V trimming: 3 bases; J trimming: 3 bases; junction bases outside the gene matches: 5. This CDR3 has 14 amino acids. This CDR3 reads CSARGLARFYEQYF. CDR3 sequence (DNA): TGCAGTGCTAGGGGACTAGCGCGATTCTACGAGCAGTACTTC.

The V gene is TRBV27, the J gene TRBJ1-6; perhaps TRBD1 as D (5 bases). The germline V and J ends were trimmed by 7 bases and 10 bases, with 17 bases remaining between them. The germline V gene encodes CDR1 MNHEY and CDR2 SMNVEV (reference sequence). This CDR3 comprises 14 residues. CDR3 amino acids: CASTHVGARSPLHF. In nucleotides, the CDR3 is TGTGCCAGCACCCACGTCGGGGCGCGATCACCCCTCCACTTT.

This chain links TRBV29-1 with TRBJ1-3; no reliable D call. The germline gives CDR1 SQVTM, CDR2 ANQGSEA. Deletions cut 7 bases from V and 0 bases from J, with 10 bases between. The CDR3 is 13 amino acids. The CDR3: CSASHPSGNTIYF. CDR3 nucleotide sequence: TGCAGCGCCAGTCACCCCTCTGGAAACACCATATATTTT.